These T cell receptor beta chains were read from a single sample in a study of beta chain features in type 1 diabetes. Generated by immunoSEQ multiplex PCR, the TCRdb table keeps only in-frame clones and is missing some. The table records 100,000 to 150,000 clones, 9% of them present only once. Sequenced input: central memory CD4+ T cells from blood. Receptors originate from a man younger than 45 with type 1 diabetes. Both conserved end residues are part of each CDR3. The D gene is left open where the match is weak. Size is omitted from some rows. Given values are once, few, many or a class for expanded clones.

V gene: TRBV2; clone size: few; D gene: .; J gene: TRBJ2-4; CDR3 protein: CASGLAKNIQYF; CDR3 DNA: TGTGCCAGCGGCCTAGCCAAAAACATTCAGTACTTC
V gene: TRBV18; clone size: .; D gene: .; J gene: TRBJ1-6; CDR3 protein: CASSPQQQYNSPLHF; CDR3 DNA: TGTGCCAGCTCACCGCAACAGCAATATAATTCACCCCTCCACTTT
V gene: TRBV5-4; clone size: .; D gene: .; J gene: TRBJ2-1; CDR3 protein: CASSPEGQFGEQFF; CDR3 DNA: TGTGCCAGCAGCCCTGAGGGACAATTCGGTGAGCAGTTCTTC
V gene: TRBV5-1; clone size: once; D gene: .; J gene: TRBJ2-7; CDR3 protein: CASSPQGSSYEQYF; CDR3 DNA: TGCGCCAGCAGCCCGCAGGGGAGTTCCTACGAGCAGTACTTC
V gene: TRBV6-5; clone size: once; D gene: TRBD1; J gene: TRBJ1-1; CDR3 protein: CASSLTGGSEAFF; CDR3 DNA: TGTGCCAGCAGTCTGACAGGGGGCTCTGAAGCTTTCTTT
V gene: TRBV29-1; clone size: few; D gene: TRBD2; J gene: TRBJ2-1; CDR3 protein: CSVVGGRVLSEQFF; CDR3 DNA: TGCAGCGTTGTTGGCGGGAGGGTTCTGAGTGAGCAGTTCTTC
V gene: TRBV5-1; clone size: few; D gene: TRBD1; J gene: TRBJ1-5; CDR3 protein: CASSLQGAGNQPQHF; CDR3 DNA: TGCGCCAGCAGCTTACAGGGGGCGGGCAATCAGCCCCAGCATTTT
V gene: TRBV9; clone size: .; D gene: .; J gene: TRBJ2-1; CDR3 protein: CASSVAGVSYNEQFF; CDR3 DNA: TGTGCCAGCAGCGTAGCAGGGGTCTCCTACAATGAGCAGTTCTTC
V gene: TRBV7-9; clone size: few; D gene: .; J gene: TRBJ2-1; CDR3 protein: CASSLGGVRALNEQFF; CDR3 DNA: TGTGCCAGCAGCTTGGGGGGAGTTCGGGCTTTGAATGAGCAGTTCTTC
V gene: TRBV4-1; clone size: few; D gene: TRBD1; J gene: TRBJ2-3; CDR3 protein: CASSRDRGTDTQYF; CDR3 DNA: TGCGCCAGCAGCCGGGACAGGGGGACAGATACGCAGTATTTT
V gene: TRBV11-2; clone size: .; D gene: .; J gene: TRBJ2-7; CDR3 protein: CASSPDSYEQYF; CDR3 DNA: TGTGCCAGCAGCCCCGACAGCTACGAGCAGTACTTC
V gene: TRBV18; clone size: .; D gene: .; J gene: TRBJ1-2; CDR3 protein: CASSRSRGEGNYGYTF; CDR3 DNA: TGTGCCAGCTCACGTTCCCGCGGGGAGGGGAACTATGGCTACACCTTC
V gene: TRBV5-6; clone size: few; D gene: TRBD1; J gene: TRBJ2-1; CDR3 protein: CASTYATGDNEQFF; CDR3 DNA: TGTGCCAGCACCTACGCCACAGGGGACAATGAGCAGTTCTTC
V gene: TRBV7-8; clone size: few; D gene: .; J gene: TRBJ1-6; CDR3 protein: CASSPREDGNSPLHF; CDR3 DNA: TGTGCCAGCAGCCCACGGGAAGACGGGAATTCACCCCTCCACTTT
V gene: TRBV9; clone size: .; D gene: .; J gene: TRBJ2-2; CDR3 protein: CASSASRVGELFF; CDR3 DNA: TGTGCCAGCAGCGCCTCGAGGGTCGGGGAGCTGTTTTTT
V gene: TRBV7-2; clone size: .; D gene: .; J gene: TRBJ1-2; CDR3 protein: CASSFISGVEYGYTF; CDR3 DNA: TGTGCCAGCAGCTTCATATCAGGGGTTGAGTACGGCTACACCTTC
V gene: TRBV2; clone size: few; D gene: .; J gene: TRBJ2-5; CDR3 protein: CASKSEGETQYF; CDR3 DNA: TGTGCCAGCAAGAGCGAAGGAGAGACCCAGTACTTC
V gene: TRBV5-1; clone size: .; D gene: TRBD1; J gene: TRBJ2-7; CDR3 protein: CASSLLGQGSAEQYF; CDR3 DNA: TGCGCCAGCAGCTTGTTGGGACAGGGGTCTGCCGAGCAGTACTTC
V gene: TRBV2; clone size: .; D gene: TRBD1; J gene: TRBJ1-6; CDR3 protein: CASSAAGQGNSPLHF; CDR3 DNA: TGTGCCAGCAGTGCCGCGGGACAGGGTAATTCACCCCTCCACTTT
V gene: TRBV11-2; clone size: .; D gene: .; J gene: TRBJ1-4; CDR3 protein: CASSSPRGGAEKLFF; CDR3 DNA: TGTGCCAGCAGCTCCCCGAGGGGGGGCGCTGAAAAACTGTTTTTT
V gene: TRBV7-9; clone size: .; D gene: .; J gene: TRBJ2-6; CDR3 protein: CASTTDSGANVLTF; CDR3 DNA: TGTGCCAGCACCACTGACTCTGGGGCCAACGTCCTGACTTTC
V gene: TRBV5-1; clone size: few; D gene: .; J gene: TRBJ2-6; CDR3 protein: CASSLAPGAGANVLTF; CDR3 DNA: TGCGCCAGCAGCTTGGCTCCAGGGGCTGGGGCCAACGTCCTGACTTTC
V gene: TRBV7-8; clone size: few; D gene: .; J gene: TRBJ2-5; CDR3 protein: CASSLDTPVTQYF; CDR3 DNA: TGTGCCAGCAGCTTAGACACCCCAGTGACCCAGTACTTC
V gene: TRBV28; clone size: many; D gene: TRBD2; J gene: TRBJ2-7; CDR3 protein: CASSSTSGSYEQYF; CDR3 DNA: TGTGCCAGCAGTAGCACTAGCGGCTCCTACGAGCAGTACTTC
V gene: TRBV5-6; clone size: many; D gene: .; J gene: TRBJ2-6; CDR3 protein: CASSLVETGANVLTF; CDR3 DNA: TGTGCCAGCAGCTTGGTAGAAACTGGGGCCAACGTCCTGACTTTC
V gene: TRBV15; clone size: few; D gene: .; J gene: TRBJ2-7; CDR3 protein: CATSRDIRAAEYF; CDR3 DNA: TGTGCCACCAGCAGAGATATTCGGGCAGCGGAATACTTC
V gene: TRBV5-4; clone size: few; D gene: TRBD1; J gene: TRBJ2-5; CDR3 protein: CASSVDRGETQYF; CDR3 DNA: TGTGCCAGCAGCGTGGACAGGGGAGAGACCCAGTACTTC
V gene: TRBV2; clone size: few; D gene: TRBD1; J gene: TRBJ2-3; CDR3 protein: CASSLQGVPDTQYF; CDR3 DNA: TGTGCCAGCAGCCTACAGGGGGTACCAGATACGCAGTATTTT
V gene: TRBV5-1; clone size: .; D gene: TRBD2; J gene: TRBJ2-5; CDR3 protein: CASSLAGGHQETQYF; CDR3 DNA: TGCGCCAGCAGCCTAGCGGGGGGACACCAAGAGACCCAGTACTTC
V gene: TRBV2; clone size: few; D gene: .; J gene: TRBJ1-5; CDR3 protein: CASSERGPQHF; CDR3 DNA: TGTGCCAGCAGTGAAAGGGGGCCCCAGCATTTT
V gene: TRBV27; clone size: .; D gene: .; J gene: TRBJ2-7; CDR3 protein: CASSSTGQTYEQYF; CDR3 DNA: TGTGCCAGCAGTTCGACAGGACAAACCTACGAGCAGTACTTC
V gene: TRBV18; clone size: .; D gene: TRBD1; J gene: TRBJ1-1; CDR3 protein: CASSPTGSAEAFF; CDR3 DNA: TGTGCCAGCTCACCGACAGGGTCGGCTGAAGCTTTCTTT
V gene: TRBV29-1; clone size: few; D gene: .; J gene: TRBJ2-3; CDR3 protein: CSVRGGNTDTQYF; CDR3 DNA: TGCAGCGTGAGGGGGGGGAACACAGATACGCAGTATTTT
V gene: TRBV14; clone size: .; D gene: TRBD2; J gene: TRBJ2-5; CDR3 protein: CASSRVTSVMETQYF; CDR3 DNA: TGTGCCAGCAGCCGAGTGACTAGCGTTATGGAGACCCAGTACTTC
V gene: TRBV5-1; clone size: .; D gene: TRBD1; J gene: TRBJ1-3; CDR3 protein: CASSSTGSQGNTIYF; CDR3 DNA: TGCGCCAGCAGCTCGACAGGGTCCCAGGGAAACACCATATATTTT
V gene: TRBV7-8; clone size: few; D gene: TRBD2; J gene: TRBJ2-5; CDR3 protein: CASSPSGGDPQTQYF; CDR3 DNA: TGTGCCAGCAGCCCGAGCGGGGGGGACCCGCAGACCCAGTACTTC
V gene: TRBV30; clone size: .; D gene: TRBD2; J gene: TRBJ2-2; CDR3 protein: CAWKGRAGTGELFF; CDR3 DNA: TGTGCCTGGAAGGGGAGGGCCGGCACCGGGGAGCTGTTTTTT
V gene: TRBV11-2; clone size: .; D gene: TRBD1; J gene: TRBJ2-3; CDR3 protein: CASSLTGVGADTQYF; CDR3 DNA: TGTGCCAGCAGCTTAACAGGGGTGGGCGCAGATACGCAGTATTTT
V gene: TRBV30; clone size: .; D gene: .; J gene: TRBJ1-6; CDR3 protein: CAWNSLNSPLHF; CDR3 DNA: TGTGCCTGGAATAGTCTGAACTCACCCCTCCACTTT
V gene: TRBV2; clone size: .; D gene: .; J gene: TRBJ1-5; CDR3 protein: CASSAERSGQPQHF; CDR3 DNA: TGTGCCAGCAGTGCTGAGCGTTCGGGTCAGCCCCAGCATTTT
V gene: TRBV12-5; clone size: few; D gene: .; J gene: TRBJ2-3; CDR3 protein: CASGLNQGKTDTQYF; CDR3 DNA: TGTGCTAGTGGTTTGAATCAGGGGAAGACAGATACGCAGTATTTT
V gene: TRBV7-9; clone size: .; D gene: .; J gene: TRBJ1-4; CDR3 protein: CASSSYRDTEKLFF; CDR3 DNA: TGTGCCAGCAGCTCATACCGGGACACAGAAAAACTGTTTTTT
V gene: TRBV7-9; clone size: many; D gene: .; J gene: TRBJ2-1; CDR3 protein: CASSLDELNEQFF; CDR3 DNA: TGTGCCAGCAGCTTAGACGAGCTAAATGAGCAGTTCTTC
V gene: TRBV7-2; clone size: few; D gene: TRBD1; J gene: TRBJ2-3; CDR3 protein: CASSGQGYTDTQYF; CDR3 DNA: TGTGCCAGCAGCGGACAGGGATACACAGATACGCAGTATTTT
V gene: TRBV5-1; clone size: few; D gene: .; J gene: TRBJ2-2; CDR3 protein: CASSLGVSGELFF; CDR3 DNA: TGCGCCAGCAGCCTGGGAGTATCCGGGGAGCTGTTTTTT
V gene: TRBV6-5; clone size: .; D gene: .; J gene: TRBJ2-3; CDR3 protein: CASSFGLSTDTQYF; CDR3 DNA: TGTGCCAGCAGTTTTGGACTAAGCACAGATACGCAGTATTTT
V gene: TRBV5-1; clone size: .; D gene: .; J gene: TRBJ2-5; CDR3 protein: CASSLIGGEAQYF; CDR3 DNA: TGCGCCAGCAGCTTGATAGGCGGTGAGGCCCAGTACTTC
V gene: TRBV6-5; clone size: .; D gene: .; J gene: TRBJ2-2; CDR3 protein: CASKQGTNTGELFF; CDR3 DNA: TGTGCCAGCAAGCAGGGGACGAACACCGGGGAGCTGTTTTTT
V gene: TRBV6-1; clone size: few; D gene: .; J gene: TRBJ2-7; CDR3 protein: CASNLQGPYEQYF; CDR3 DNA: TGTGCCAGCAATCTTCAGGGGCCCTACGAGCAGTACTTC
V gene: TRBV5-4; clone size: .; D gene: TRBD2; J gene: TRBJ2-1; CDR3 protein: CASSSSGGAYNEQFF; CDR3 DNA: TGTGCCAGCAGCTCTAGCGGGGGGGCCTACAATGAGCAGTTCTTC
V gene: TRBV7-9; clone size: .; D gene: .; J gene: TRBJ1-2; CDR3 protein: CASRDSGRLIYGYTF; CDR3 DNA: TGTGCCAGCAGGGACTCAGGCAGGCTGATCTATGGCTACACCTTC
V gene: TRBV29-1; clone size: many; D gene: .; J gene: TRBJ1-2; CDR3 protein: CSAGYPGALNGYTF; CDR3 DNA: TGCAGCGCCGGGTATCCAGGGGCCTTAAATGGCTACACCTTC
V gene: TRBV19; clone size: few; D gene: .; J gene: TRBJ1-1; CDR3 protein: CASSPNHRAKEAFF; CDR3 DNA: TGTGCCAGTAGTCCGAATCACAGGGCGAAAGAAGCTTTCTTT
V gene: TRBV10-3; clone size: few; D gene: TRBD1; J gene: TRBJ2-5; CDR3 protein: CAIRTGTGLGKETQYF; CDR3 DNA: TGTGCCATCAGAACCGGGACAGGGTTAGGCAAAGAGACCCAGTACTTC
V gene: TRBV7-9; clone size: .; D gene: .; J gene: TRBJ1-1; CDR3 protein: CASSLAQGRTEAFF; CDR3 DNA: TGTGCCAGCAGCTTAGCCCAGGGTAGGACTGAAGCTTTCTTT
V gene: TRBV7-2; clone size: .; D gene: TRBD1; J gene: TRBJ2-1; CDR3 protein: CASSHLQGANVGYDEQFF; CDR3 DNA: TGTGCCAGCAGCCACCTACAGGGGGCGAATGTTGGGTATGATGAGCAGTTCTTC
V gene: TRBV6-6; clone size: few; D gene: .; J gene: TRBJ1-4; CDR3 protein: CASIEAGEGKLFF; CDR3 DNA: TGTGCCAGCATTGAGGCAGGGGAAGGAAAACTGTTTTTT
V gene: TRBV7-9; clone size: .; D gene: TRBD1; J gene: TRBJ2-1; CDR3 protein: CASTRSGQVYNEQFF; CDR3 DNA: TGTGCCAGCACCCGCTCGGGACAGGTTTACAATGAGCAGTTCTTC
V gene: TRBV6-6; clone size: few; D gene: TRBD1; J gene: TRBJ1-1; CDR3 protein: CASSYMGQGAAFF; CDR3 DNA: TGTGCCAGCAGTTACATGGGACAGGGGGCAGCTTTCTTT